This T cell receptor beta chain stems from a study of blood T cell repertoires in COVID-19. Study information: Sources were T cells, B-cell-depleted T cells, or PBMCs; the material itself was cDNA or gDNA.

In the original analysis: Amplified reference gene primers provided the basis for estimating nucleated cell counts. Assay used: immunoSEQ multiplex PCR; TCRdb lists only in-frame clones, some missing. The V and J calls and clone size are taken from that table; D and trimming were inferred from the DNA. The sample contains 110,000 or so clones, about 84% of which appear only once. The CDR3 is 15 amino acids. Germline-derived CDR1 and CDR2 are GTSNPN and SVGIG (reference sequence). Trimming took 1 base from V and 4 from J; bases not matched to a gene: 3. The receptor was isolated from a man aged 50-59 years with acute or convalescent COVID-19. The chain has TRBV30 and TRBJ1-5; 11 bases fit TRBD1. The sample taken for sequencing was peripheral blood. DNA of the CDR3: TGTGCCTGGAGTGCCGGGACAGGGGGGAATCAGCCCCAGCATTTT. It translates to CAWSAGTGGNQPQHF.